These 17 T cell receptor beta chains were sequenced from one sample in a study of cytomegalovirus exposure and HLA in healthy donors. Researchers ran the PCR with 60 Vbeta and 13 Jbeta primers. This table comes from immunoSEQ multiplex PCR, and its TCRdb copy is limited to in-frame clones, with some not included. The table lists around 270,000 clones, 80% of them singletons. The specimen sequenced was PBMCs. These receptors came from a girl aged 2 to 10 in good health and CMV-seronegative.

This clone has just a few counts. The gene calls are TRBV9 and TRBJ2-2; D is possibly TRBD1 (6 bases). Germline V gene lookup returns CDR1 SGDLS and CDR2 YYNGEE. CDR3 length: 17 residues. V gave up 0 bases and J gave up 6 bases, with 18 bases separating them. CDR3 residues: CASSVGPQVGGSGELFF. The CDR3 coding sequence is TGTGCCAGCAGCGTAGGTCCTCAAGTAGGGGGTTCCGGGGAGCTGTTTTTT. Based on the CDR3 plus reference TRBV9 and TRBJ2-2, the full variable domain is DSGVTQTPKHLITATGQRVTLRCSPRSGDLSVYWYQQSLDQGLQFLIQYYNGEERAKGNILERFSAQQFPDLHSELNLSSLELGDSALYFCASSVGPQVGGSGELFFGEGSRLTVL.

J is TRBJ2-1 and V is TRBV9; TRBD2 agrees at 16 bases. V lost 4 bases and J lost 7; bases outside the gene matches: 2. The V gene's germline CDR1 is SGDLS and CDR2 YYNGEE. This CDR3 is built from 15 residues. The DNA of the CDR3 is TGTGCCAGCAGCACGGGACTAGCGGGAGGGAATGAGCAGTTCTTC. Amino acids: CASSTGLAGGNEQFF.

This clone was counted a few times. The chain has TRBV18 and TRBJ2-3; D possibly corresponds to TRBD2 (5 bases). The CDR3 runs 14 residues. Germline V gives CDR1 KGHSH, CDR2 LQKENI. The V gene lost 2 bases and the J gene lost 6 bases, with 12 bases spanning the gap. CDR3 sequence: CASSPASGRDTQYF. The CDR3 region has the DNA TGTGCCAGCTCACCAGCAAGCGGTAGGGATACGCAGTATTTT.

The genes are TRBV28 and TRBJ1-2, with 11 bases lining up with TRBD1. CDR1 and CDR2 from the germline V gene are MDHEN and SYDVKM. Trimming took 6 bases from V and 6 from J; bases not matched to a gene: 9. CDR3 length: 15 amino acids. The CDR3 region has the DNA TGTGCCAGCAGCCCGGCAGGGACAGGGGGGGATGGCTACACCTTC. It codes for CASSPAGTGGDGYTF.

The chain is built from TRBV7-9 and TRBJ2-4, with a possible D match to TRBD1 (6 bases). Germline-derived CDR1 and CDR2 are SEHNR and FQNEAQ (reference sequence). Trimming left V 5 bases short and J 7 bases short, with 15 bases between. The CDR3 consists of 14 residues. CDR3 DNA sequence: TGTGCCAGCAGCCACAGGGTCGAGTGGAACATTCAGTACTTC. As protein: CASSHRVEWNIQYF.

The chain couples TRBV5-6 to TRBJ1-1; 8 positions match TRBD1. Germline V gene lookup returns CDR1 SGHDT and CDR2 YYEEEE. J lost 0 bases, V lost 4 bases, and 5 bases had no gene match. The CDR3 extends over 15 amino acids. In DNA, the CDR3 is TGTGCCAGCAGCATCTACAGGGGGATGAACACTGAAGCTTTCTTT. As protein: CASSIYRGMNTEAFF.

The chain is built from TRBV19 and TRBJ2-7, with 9 bases that match TRBD2. The V gene end was trimmed by 6 bases and the J gene end by 1 base; junction bases not matched to a gene: 4. The V gene's germline CDR1 is LNHDA and CDR2 SQIVND (reference sequence). The CDR3 has 14 residues. The CDR3: CASRRREGSYEQYF. As DNA, the CDR3 is TGTGCCAGTAGAAGGCGGGAGGGATCCTACGAGCAGTACTTC.

This chain joins TRBV10-2 and TRBJ1-2; D unclear. The germline V and J ends were trimmed by 0 bases and 10 bases, with 9 bases remaining between them. The CDR3 is 12 amino acids. CDR1 is WSHSY, CDR2 SAAADI, per germline. The CDR3 is CASSESGRSYTF. The CDR3 DNA follows: TGCGCCAGCAGTGAGTCCGGCAGGTCCTACACCTTC.

This clone has just one count. V and J are TRBV5-1 and TRBJ2-2; TRBD1 aligns across 7 bases. CDR1 is SGHRS, CDR2 YFSETQ, per germline. The CDR3 runs 14 residues. V gave up 1 base and J gave up 5 bases; unmatched junction bases: 2. The CDR3 is CASSLTGATGELFF. CDR3 bases: TGCGCCAGCAGCTTGACAGGGGCGACCGGGGAGCTGTTTTTT.

CDR3 loop: CASSLSGTSGTYEQYF. The CDR3 nucleotides are TGTGCCAGCAGTTTGTCCGGGACTAGCGGGACCTACGAGCAGTACTTC. The genes are TRBV28 and TRBJ2-7; TRBD2 aligns across 13 bases. Germline assignment: CDR1 MDHEN and CDR2 SYDVKM. The CDR3 sequence is 16 residues long. The V and J ends lost 3 bases and 2 bases, in that order; junction bases with no gene match: 4.

The chain uses TRBV7-9 and TRBJ1-6; 8 bases align to TRBD1. This CDR3 contains 14 residues. CDR1 is SEHNR and CDR2 is FQNEAQ in the germline V gene (reference sequence). Losses at the gene ends were 5 bases for V and 10 bases for J; bases not matched to a gene: 7. The CDR3 region is CASSPDRAFSPLHF. CDR3 DNA: TGTGCCAGCAGCCCGGACAGGGCGTTCTCACCCCTCCACTTT.

The sample holds one count of this clone. Other DNA sequences within the sample encode an identical CDR3. The chain employs TRBV30 and TRBJ1-6; D is undetermined. The V gene's germline CDR1 is GTSNPN and CDR2 SVGIG (reference sequence). V lost 5 bases, J lost 11 bases, and 13 bases lay in between. This CDR3 has 12 residues. CDR3 nucleotide sequence: TGTGCCTGGGTCTACGGGAGGGCACCCCTCCACTTT. Protein product: CAWVYGRAPLHF.

This clone has only one observation. CDR3 nucleotides: TGTGCCAGCAGTTTCGGATCGACAGGGGGTATACAGTACTTC. Its translation is CASSFGSTGGIQYF. The chain employs TRBV28 and TRBJ2-4; the match to TRBD1 covers 9 bases. After removal of 3 bases from V and 13 bases from J, the junction contained 10 bases not matched to a gene. The CDR3 has 14 residues. Germline V gives CDR1 MDHEN, CDR2 SYDVKM.

CDR3 amino acids: CASSLGGSSYFF. The CDR3 DNA follows: TGTGCCAGCAGCTTGGGCGGGAGCTCCTATTTCTTC. The rearrangement links TRBV5-4 to TRBJ2-1; TRBD2 matches 7 bases. CDR3 length: 12 amino acids. Germline CDR1 SGHNT, CDR2 YYREEE (reference sequence). The trim removed 0 bases at V and 16 bases at J, leaving 7 bases unmatched. The whole variable domain, filled in from reference TRBV5-4 and TRBJ2-1, reads ETGVTQSPTHLIKTRGQQVTLRCSSQSGHNTVSWYQQALGQGPQFIFQYYREEENGRGNFPPRFSGLQFPNYSSELNVNALELDDSALYLCASSLGGSSYFFGPGTRLTVL.

This clone has a handful of counts. The chain is built from TRBV2 and TRBJ2-7; no reliable D call. This CDR3 contains 13 residues. V was clipped by 7 bases and J by 3 bases, with 13 bases between them. Germline assignment: CDR1 SNHLY and CDR2 FYNNEI. The chain's CDR3 is CASIFSKLYEQYF. The CDR3 DNA reads as TGTGCCAGCATTTTCTCGAAACTCTACGAGCAGTACTTC.

The genes are TRBV27 and TRBJ2-1; 14 bases map to TRBD2. Germline lookup yields CDR1 MNHEY and CDR2 SMNVEV (reference sequence). V shed 4 bases and J 12 bases; nucleotides not matched to a gene: 11. The CDR3 contains 16 residues. The DNA of the CDR3 is TGTGCCAGCAGTTCCCTGGGACTAGCGGGAGTTGGGAGGCAGTTCTTC. This translates into CASSSLGLAGVGRQFF.

The chain joins TRBV10-3 to TRBJ1-1; TRBD1 aligns across 8 bases. The CDR3 contains 15 residues. CDR1 is ENHRY, CDR2 SYGVKD, per germline. V shed 5 bases and J 1 base; nucleotides not matched to a gene: 6. For the CDR3, the DNA is TGTGCCATCAGTTTCACCGGGACAGGGAACACTGAAGCTTTCTTT. Encoded protein: CAISFTGTGNTEAFF.